A single count supports the clone carrying this T cell receptor (beta chain). This sample was taken from a study of Ad26.COV2.S vaccination and SARS-CoV-2 variants. The CDR3 runs to 13 residues. The ends were cut back, 2 bases at V and 1 base at J, with 6 bases in the middle. Germline-derived CDR1 and CDR2 are SGHNT and YYREEE (reference sequence). The method was immunoSEQ multiplex PCR; TCRdb's version includes in-frame clones alone and lacks a portion of them. The sample records about 180,000 clones, around nine tenths being singletons. The genes are TRBV5-4 and TRBJ2-5; D is ambiguous. The starting material was peripheral blood, obtained after recovery from COVID-19. The receptor was isolated from a human donor who had recovered from COVID-19. CDR3 DNA: TGTGCCAGCAGCTTAGCTCTCCAAGAGACCCAGTACTTC. It yields the protein CASSLALQETQYF.